Each of the 31 T cell receptor beta chains below was sequenced from the same sample in a study of blood T cell repertoires in COVID-19. Produced via immunoSEQ multiplex PCR; TCRdb's table is partial and in-frame only. The sample shows around 230,000 clones, 65% to 85% of them seen only once. Specimen: peripheral blood. The origin of the receptors is a woman between 45 and 60 years old with acute or convalescent COVID-19.

The rearrangement uses TRBV2 and TRBJ2-1; 14 positions match TRBD2. Per the germline V gene, CDR1 is SNHLY and CDR2 is FYNNEI. This CDR3 is 15 amino acids long. After removal of 8 bases from V and 6 bases from J, the junction contained 6 bases not matched to a gene. CDR3 region: CASAFGTSGSNEQFF. The CDR3 bases are TGTGCCAGCGCCTTTGGGACTAGCGGGAGCAATGAGCAGTTCTTC. Complete variable domain (other parts from reference TRBV2 and TRBJ2-1): EPEVTQTPSHQVTQMGQEVILRCVPISNHLYFYWYRQILGQKVEFLVSFYNNEISEKSEIFDDQFSVERPDGSNFTLKIRSTKLEDSAMYFCASAFGTSGSNEQFFGPGTRLTVL.

The chain employs TRBV24-1 and TRBJ2-7; 7 bases line up with TRBD1. This CDR3 comprises 15 residues. The V segment lost 4 bases and the J segment 2 bases; nucleotides outside the gene matches: 7. Germline V gives CDR1 KGHDR, CDR2 SFDVKD. The CDR3 sequence: CATSDQNTGAYEQYF. CDR3 bases: TGTGCCACCAGTGACCAGAATACAGGGGCCTACGAGCAGTACTTC.

The rearrangement uses TRBV27 and TRBJ1-4; D may be TRBD1 (6 bases). Between the trimmed V and J ends, which lost 9 bases and 4 bases, there was a span of 15 bases. This CDR3 is built from 14 residues. The germline V gene encodes CDR1 MNHEY and CDR2 SMNVEV (reference sequence). CDR3 sequence reads: CARRPDSCNEKLFF. CDR3 nucleotides: TGTGCCAGGAGACCGGACAGTTGTAATGAAAAACTGTTTTTT. Together with reference TRBV27 and TRBJ1-4, the CDR3 gives the full variable domain: EAQVTQNPRYLITVTGKKLTVTCSQNMNHEYMSWYRQDPGLGLRQIYYSMNVEVTDKGDVPEGYKVSRKEKRNFPLILESPSPNQTSLYFCARRPDSCNEKLFFGSGTQLSVL.

The V call is TRBV5-1, the J call TRBJ2-5, with D hard to call. Germline CDR1 reads SGHRS; CDR2 reads YFSETQ. The CDR3 is 15 amino acids. The germline V and J ends were trimmed by 3 bases and 1 base, with 13 bases remaining between them. CDR3 in amino acids: CASSSGDLSQETQYF. CDR3 sequence (DNA): TGCGCCAGCAGCTCTGGAGACCTATCCCAAGAGACCCAGTACTTC.

This rearrangement joins TRBV10-2 to TRBJ2-3, with 9 bases identical to TRBD1. V lost 7 bases, J lost 3 bases, and 5 bases stayed unmatched. Germline CDR1 and CDR2: WSHSY and SAAADI. The CDR3 is 14 amino acids. This CDR3 is CASMGTGLTDTQYF. Here the CDR3 DNA reads TGCGCCAGCATGGGGACAGGGTTGACAGATACGCAGTATTTT.

CDR3 coding DNA: TGTGCCAGCAGCTCCCGCCTAGCGGGGGGGGCCGGGGAGCTGTTTTTT. This encodes CASSSRLAGGAGELFF. The chain links TRBV3-1 (or the pseudogene TRBV3-2) to TRBJ2-2, with 12 bases aligning to TRBD2. The CDR3 spans 16 residues. The germline V gene encodes CDR1 LGHDT and CDR2 YNNKEL (reference sequence). The V and J ends lost 5 bases and 6 bases, in that order; junction bases with no gene match: 7.

The V gene is TRBV28, the J gene TRBJ1-5, with TRBD1 matching 9 bases. V lost 5 bases, J lost 2 bases, and 13 bases stayed unmatched. This CDR3 spans 18 amino acids. Germline lookup yields CDR1 MDHEN and CDR2 SYDVKM. As DNA, the CDR3 is TGTGCCAGCAGTATCCGGCTTAGGGACAGGGCACGCAATCAGCCCCAGCATTTT. This encodes CASSIRLRDRARNQPQHF.

The chain couples TRBV18 to TRBJ1-1, with no clear D. Per germline, CDR1 KGHSH and CDR2 LQKENI. The CDR3 consists of 12 residues. Trimming took 6 bases from V and 4 from J, leaving 9 bases between them. The CDR3 spells CASSRPVTEAFF. CDR3 in DNA: TGTGCCAGCTCCCGTCCGGTCACTGAAGCTTTCTTT.

The chain carries TRBV28 and TRBJ1-5, with D unresolved. V shed 3 bases and J shed 0 bases, with 15 bases lying between them. CDR3 length equals 17 residues. CDR1 is MDHEN, CDR2 SYDVKM, per germline. CDR3 in DNA: TGTGCCAGCAGTTTTTCTTCTACCTCTTATAGCAATCAGCCCCAGCATTTT. Encoded protein: CASSFSSTSYSNQPQHF.

The chain couples TRBV9 to TRBJ2-7; D possibly corresponds to TRBD1 (5 bases). This CDR3 is built from 13 residues. The V and J ends lost 2 bases and 3 bases respectively, with 9 bases between them. CDR1 SGDLS and CDR2 YYNGEE come from the germline V gene. CDR3 loop: CASSVGPIYEQYF. DNA of the CDR3: TGTGCCAGCAGCGTGGGGCCGATCTACGAGCAGTACTTC.

The V gene is TRBV30, the J gene TRBJ2-2; no clear D. CDR1 is GTSNPN, CDR2 SVGIG, per germline (reference sequence). The ends were cut back, 4 bases at V and 5 bases at J, with 5 bases in the middle. The CDR3 is 11 amino acids. As DNA, the CDR3 is TGTGCCTGGACTAGTACCGGGGAGCTGTTTTTT. It specifies CAWTSTGELFF.

The J gene is TRBJ2-5, the V gene TRBV10-3; 8 nucleotides agree with TRBD1. Germline V gene lookup returns CDR1 ENHRY and CDR2 SYGVKD. This CDR3 region has 17 residues. The ends lost 3 bases at V and 2 bases at J; junction bases unmatched: 11. CDR3 in amino acids: CAISDPAWDRQQETQYF. CDR3 DNA sequence: TGTGCCATCAGTGATCCCGCCTGGGACAGGCAACAAGAGACCCAGTACTTC.

The gene calls are TRBV5-5 and TRBJ1-4, with D unclear. The ends were cut back, 0 bases at V and 8 bases at J, with 14 bases in the middle. This CDR3 comprises 15 residues. Germline V gives CDR1 SGHKS, CDR2 YYEKEE (reference sequence). The CDR3 region has the DNA TGTGCCAGCAGCTTGGGGACGGGAGTAGGCGAAAAACTGTTTTTT. It codes for CASSLGTGVGEKLFF.

This clone was detected only a few times. The chain links TRBV19 to TRBJ1-4; D uncertain. V was cut by 6 bases and J by 8 bases, with 19 bases left in between. This CDR3 comprises 15 residues. CDR1 is LNHDA, CDR2 SQIVND, per germline (reference sequence). As DNA, the CDR3 is TGTGCCAGTAGACCCGACACCCGGCGTCGCGAAAAACTGTTTTTT. The encoded protein is CASRPDTRRREKLFF.

The V gene is TRBV5-1, the J gene TRBJ2-5; D is perhaps TRBD2 (7 bases). The CDR3 sequence is 15 residues long. V shed 4 bases and J shed 4 bases, with 17 bases lying between them. Germline V lookup: CDR1 SGHRS, CDR2 YFSETQ. DNA of the CDR3: TGCGCCAGCAGCGAAACAGGGAGGGCAAGAGAGACCCAGTACTTC. This gives the protein CASSETGRARETQYF.

The rearrangement links TRBV11-2 to TRBJ1-4; D unclear. Trimming took 3 bases from V and 3 from J, leaving 11 bases between them. The CDR3 totals 15 residues. Germline loops: CDR1 SGHAT, CDR2 FQNNGV. The CDR3 sequence: CASSLSPHPNEKLFF. In DNA form, the CDR3 reads TGTGCCAGCAGCTTGTCTCCACATCCTAATGAAAAACTGTTTTTT.

This chain connects TRBV7-3 to TRBJ2-7, with 8 bases aligning to TRBD1. Losses at the gene ends were 5 bases for V and 0 bases for J; bases not matched to a gene: 6. Germline values: CDR1 SGHTA, CDR2 FQGTGA. The CDR3 totals 15 residues. CDR3 sequence: CASSTWTGPSYEQYF. The DNA for the CDR3 is TGTGCCAGCAGCACTTGGACAGGGCCCTCCTACGAGCAGTACTTC.

The chain employs TRBV7-8 and TRBJ2-1, with D perhaps matching TRBD1 (5 bases). The CDR3 has 13 amino acids. V was shortened by 2 bases and J by 5 bases, with 7 bases between the two germline ends. Germline V gene data show CDR1 as SGHVS and CDR2 as FQNEAQ. The CDR3 region is CASSLKGDNEQFF. DNA for the CDR3: TGTGCCAGCAGCTTAAAAGGGGACAATGAGCAGTTCTTC.

The chain carries TRBV25-1 and TRBJ2-2; 10 nucleotides line up with TRBD2. The trim removed 10 bases at V and 4 bases at J, leaving 3 bases unmatched. The CDR3 sequence is 13 residues long. CDR1 and CDR2 (germline): MGHDK, SYGVNS. DNA for the CDR3: TGTGCCACCAGGACTAGCGGCACCGGGGAGCTGTTTTTT. It encodes CATRTSGTGELFF.

This chain links TRBV21-1 with TRBJ1-3. TRBV21-1 is given as a pseudogene. This CDR3 comprises 14 residues. CDR3: CASSKGLNGNTIYF. The CDR3 DNA is TGTGCCAGCAGCAAAGGACTTAATGGAAACACCATATATTTT.

The rearrangement links TRBV9 to TRBJ1-2; D perhaps matches TRBD1 (6 bases). Trimming shortened V by 3 bases and J by 2 bases, and 11 bases separated the two germline ends. CDR1 SGDLS and CDR2 YYNGEE come from the germline V gene. The CDR3 consists of 14 residues. As DNA, the CDR3 is TGTGCCAGCAGCGAGGCAACAGGGAACTATGGCTACACCTTC. It translates to CASSEATGNYGYTF.

The rearrangement uses TRBV28 and TRBJ2-7; weak D call: TRBD1 (6 bases). This CDR3 is 14 amino acids long. Germline CDR1 MDHEN, CDR2 SYDVKM. V was clipped by 6 bases and J by 2 bases, with 14 bases between them. The CDR3 region has the DNA TGTGCCAGCAGCCCACAGGGTGGGCCCTACGAGCAGTACTTC. Its translation is CASSPQGGPYEQYF. Full variable domain (remainder filled in from reference TRBV28 and TRBJ2-7): DVKVTQSSRYLVKRTGEKVFLECVQDMDHENMFWYRQDPGLGLRLIYFSYDVKMKEKGDIPEGYSVSREKKERFSLILESASTNQTSMYLCASSPQGGPYEQYFGPGTRLTVT.

This rearrangement joins TRBV20-1 to TRBJ1-6; D not resolved. This CDR3 has 11 amino acids. Germline-derived CDR1 and CDR2 are DFQATT and SNEGSKA (reference sequence). The ends were cut back, 0 bases at V and 10 bases at J, with 4 bases in the middle. CDR3 sequence (DNA): TGCAGTGCTAGAGACAGGTCACCCCTCCACTTT. Translating it yields CSARDRSPLHF.

The count of this clone is one. V gene TRBV3-1 (or the pseudogene TRBV3-2) combines with J gene TRBJ1-1; maybe TRBD1 (5 bases). Per germline, CDR1 LGHDT and CDR2 YNNKEL (reference sequence). The CDR3 runs to 15 residues. The ends were cut back, 0 bases at V and 6 bases at J, with 14 bases in the middle. The CDR3 spells CASSQDPGRAAEAFF. In DNA form, the CDR3 reads TGTGCCAGCAGCCAAGATCCGGGCAGGGCGGCTGAAGCTTTCTTT.

In its sample, this clone is large. The V gene is TRBV5-4, the J gene TRBJ2-5; the match to TRBD1 covers 11 bases. The ends lost 4 bases at V and 5 bases at J; junction bases unmatched: 7. CDR3 length: 15 amino acids. In germline, CDR1 is SGHNT, CDR2 YYREEE (reference sequence). In DNA form, the CDR3 reads TGTGCCAGCAGCCCGGGGACAGGGGGAGAGGAGACCCAGTACTTC. Residues: CASSPGTGGEETQYF.

Points on this clone: Other DNA sequences in the same sample also yield this CDR3. The rearrangement links TRBV6-1 to TRBJ1-2; D possibly corresponds to TRBD1 (6 bases). Germline CDR1 MNHNS, CDR2 SASEGT. Trimming removed 0 bases from V and 4 bases from J, with 6 bases in between. The CDR3 totals 13 residues. The CDR3 is CASSEAGGYGYTF. CDR3 in DNA: TGTGCCAGCAGTGAAGCAGGGGGCTATGGCTACACCTTC.

This sequence joins TRBV7-6 and TRBJ2-7; 11 nucleotides line up with TRBD2. From germline, CDR1 is SGHVS and CDR2 FNYEAQ. The CDR3 sequence is 15 residues long. V lost 3 bases, J lost 2 bases, and 3 bases stayed unmatched. This CDR3 reads CASSFGTSGAYEQYF. The CDR3 DNA reads as TGTGCCAGCAGCTTCGGGACTAGCGGAGCCTACGAGCAGTACTTC.

This clone was detected only once. The V and J genes are TRBV19 and TRBJ2-5; 7 nucleotides match TRBD2. This CDR3 has 12 amino acids. Per the germline V gene, CDR1 is LNHDA and CDR2 is SQIVND (reference sequence). After removal of 6 bases from V and 4 bases from J, the junction contained 2 bases not matched to a gene. The CDR3 DNA follows: TGTGCCAGTAGCCCGGGAGGAGAGACCCAGTACTTC. This codes for CASSPGGETQYF.

The chain carries TRBV2 and TRBJ2-6; perhaps TRBD2 as D (6 bases). The germline V gene encodes CDR1 SNHLY and CDR2 FYNNEI. The CDR3 sequence is 15 residues long. Trimming took off 8 bases at V and 0 bases at J, with 11 bases between the two ends. CDR3 sequence: CASYDGSSGANVLTF. In nucleotides, the CDR3 is TGTGCCAGCTACGACGGGAGCTCTGGGGCCAACGTCCTGACTTTC.

This sequence joins TRBV21-1 and TRBJ1-3. TRBV21-1 is a pseudogene. The CDR3 is made up of 19 amino acids. CDR3 protein: CASSILRGGGPLVGNTIYF. The DNA for the CDR3 is TGTGCCAGCAGCATACTTAGAGGGGGGGGACCATTGGTTGGAAACACCATATATTTT.

The chain employs TRBV28 and TRBJ2-7; 10 bases map to TRBD1. The V and J ends lost 6 bases and 2 bases, in that order; junction bases with no gene match: 7. Germline CDR1 is MDHEN and CDR2 is SYDVKM. The CDR3 is 15 amino acids. The CDR3 reads CASRTTGTGAYEQYF. As DNA, the CDR3 is TGTGCCAGCAGGACTACCGGGACAGGGGCCTACGAGCAGTACTTC. The whole variable domain, remainder taken from reference TRBV28 and TRBJ2-7, is DVKVTQSSRYLVKRTGEKVFLECVQDMDHENMFWYRQDPGLGLRLIYFSYDVKMKEKGDIPEGYSVSREKKERFSLILESASTNQTSMYLCASRTTGTGAYEQYFGPGTRLTVT.